Below are 9 T cell receptor beta chains sequenced from a single sample in a study. TCRdb processed the 5' RACE reads anew with MiXCR; each CDR3 protein has one entry. This sample has 60,000 to 65,000 distinct CDR3 sequences, with around 30% found just once. The specimen sequenced was tumor-infiltrating naive CD4+ T cells sorted from the breast tumor. Specified subset: naive CD4+ T cells, CD4+CD45RA+CD25-. These receptors were collected from a female donor with breast cancer.

This clonotype was seen many times. The J gene is TRBJ2-1, the V gene TRBV7-9; no clear D gene. The V gene's germline CDR1 is SEHNR and CDR2 FQNEAQ (reference sequence). Trimming removed 1 base at V and 9 bases at J, with 16 bases between. CDR3 length: 15 residues. For the CDR3, the DNA is TGTGCCAGCAGCTTAGAGACCCGAGCATATGGTGAGCAGTTCTTC. Translation: CASSLETRAYGEQFF.

This rearrangement joins TRBV29-1 to TRBJ2-3; the D gene is possibly TRBD1 (5 bases). V gave up 3 bases and J gave up 2 bases, with 15 bases separating them. The germline V gene encodes CDR1 SQVTM and CDR2 ANQGSEA. The CDR3 covers 15 residues. This chain's CDR3 is CSVEGGADHTDTQYF. Here the CDR3 DNA reads TGCAGCGTTGAGGGTGGGGCCGATCACACAGATACGCAGTATTTT.

This clonotype was seen a handful of times. This chain joins TRBV4-2 and TRBJ2-3, with D unresolved. CDR1 and CDR2 from the germline V gene are LGHNA and YNFKEQ. The CDR3 has 16 amino acids. The V end was cut by 8 bases, the J end by 0 bases, with 18 bases between. CDR3 amino acids: CASSKGRLASTDTQYF. The CDR3 DNA sequence: TGTGCCAGCTCTAAAGGACGCCTTGCTAGCACAGATACGCAGTATTTT.

The chain has TRBV20-1 and TRBJ2-2, with D unclear. The V and J ends lost 1 base and 6 bases respectively, with 9 bases between them. Per germline, CDR1 DFQATT and CDR2 SNEGSKA (reference sequence). This CDR3 spans 13 amino acids. The CDR3 is CSARAGIAGELFF. The CDR3 DNA is TGCAGTGCTAGAGCAGGAATTGCCGGGGAGCTGTTTTTT.

At least ten counts were recorded for this clonotype. The chain couples TRBV15 to TRBJ1-2; 7 bases are a match to TRBD1. The germline V gene encodes CDR1 LNHNV and CDR2 YYDKDF (reference sequence). The CDR3 covers 15 residues. With 1 base clipped from V and 8 bases from J, the junction kept 10 bases outside the gene matches. The CDR3 spells CATSRGELTGSGYTF. CDR3 DNA sequence: TGTGCCACCAGCAGAGGAGAACTGACAGGGTCCGGCTACACCTTC.

V is TRBV6-5 and J is TRBJ2-1; TRBD2 is a possible D gene (5 bases). With 2 bases removed from V and 6 bases from J, the gap between germline ends came to 17 bases. This CDR3 spans 16 amino acids. Germline V CDR1 and CDR2: MNHEY, SVGAGI. The CDR3 DNA reads as TGTGCCAGCAGTTACGGGCGGGTGTCGACACCCAATGAGCAGTTCTTC. Protein: CASSYGRVSTPNEQFF.

CDR3 amino acids: CASSLTPSGKTIYF. For the CDR3, the DNA is TGTGCCAGCAGTTTGACACCCTCTGGAAAAACTATATATTTT. The rearrangement links TRBV27 to TRBJ1-3, with D uncertain. Deletions cut 3 bases from V and 13 bases from J, with 19 bases between. The CDR3 sequence is 14 residues long. Germline V gene data show CDR1 as MNHEY and CDR2 as SMNVEV (reference sequence).

Only a few counts were recorded for this clonotype. The CDR3 is CASSFTGGDQPQHF. As DNA, the CDR3 is TGCGCCAGCAGCTTTACAGGGGGCGATCAGCCCCAGCATTTT. The chain is built from TRBV5-1 and TRBJ1-5; 9 positions agree with TRBD1. The CDR3 length is 14 residues. Per germline, CDR1 SGHRS and CDR2 YFSETQ. The junction had 2 bases not matched to a gene; V was cut back by 2 bases and J by 5 bases.

About this clonotype itself: Lacking the conserved final phenylalanine or tryptophan, this CDR3 likely reflects a read error. This chain links TRBV10-3 with TRBJ2-2; TRBD1 matches at 7 bases. The germline CDR1 and CDR2 sequences are ENHRY and SYGVKD. This CDR3 spans 15 amino acids. J lost 5 bases, V lost 6 bases, and 9 bases had no gene match. The CDR3 spells CAIRFTGARTGELFS. The CDR3 bases are TGTGCCATCAGATTTACAGGGGCGAGGACCGGGGAGCTGTTTTCT.